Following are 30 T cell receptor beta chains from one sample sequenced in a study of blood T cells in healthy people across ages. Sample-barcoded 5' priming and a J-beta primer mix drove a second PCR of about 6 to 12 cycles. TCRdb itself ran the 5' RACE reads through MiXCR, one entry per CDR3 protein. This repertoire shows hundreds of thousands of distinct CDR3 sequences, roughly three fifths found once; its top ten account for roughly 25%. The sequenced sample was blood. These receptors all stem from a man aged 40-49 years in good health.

The CDR3 nucleotides are TGTGCCAGCAGCTCCAGAGGATCGACTAGCGGGAGGGAGTACAATGAGCAGTTCTTC. The encoded protein is CASSSRGSTSGREYNEQFF. V is TRBV7-2 and J is TRBJ2-1, with TRBD2 matching over 14 bases. Germline CDR1 SGHTA, CDR2 FQGNSA. V gave up 4 bases and J gave up 4 bases; unmatched junction bases: 12. The CDR3 totals 19 residues. Full variable domain (missing parts from reference TRBV7-2 and TRBJ2-1): GAGVSQSPSNKVTEKGKDVELRCDPISGHTALYWYRQSLGQGLEFLIYFQGNSAPDKSGLPSDRFSAERTGGSVSTLTIQRTQQEDSAVYLCASSSRGSTSGREYNEQFFGPGTRLTVL.

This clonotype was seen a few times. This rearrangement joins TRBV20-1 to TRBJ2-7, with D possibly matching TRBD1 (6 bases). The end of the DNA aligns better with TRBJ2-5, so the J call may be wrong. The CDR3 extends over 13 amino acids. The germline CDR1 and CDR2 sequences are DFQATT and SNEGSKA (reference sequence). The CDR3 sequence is CSAYHRVGETQYF. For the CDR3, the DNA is TGCAGTGCATATCACAGGGTCGGGGAGACCCAGTACTTC.

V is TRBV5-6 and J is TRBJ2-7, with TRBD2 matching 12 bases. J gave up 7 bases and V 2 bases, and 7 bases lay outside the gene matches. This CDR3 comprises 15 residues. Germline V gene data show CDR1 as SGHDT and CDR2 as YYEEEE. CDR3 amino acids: CASSFGLAGFNEQYF. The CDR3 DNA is TGTGCCAGCAGCTTTGGACTAGCGGGGTTCAATGAGCAGTACTTC.

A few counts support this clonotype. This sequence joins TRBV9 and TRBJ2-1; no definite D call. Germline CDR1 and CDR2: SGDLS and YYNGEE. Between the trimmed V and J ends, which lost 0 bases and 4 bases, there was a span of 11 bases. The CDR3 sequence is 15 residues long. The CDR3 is CASSVDQVGYNEQFF. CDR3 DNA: TGTGCCAGCAGCGTAGATCAGGTGGGATACAATGAGCAGTTCTTC.

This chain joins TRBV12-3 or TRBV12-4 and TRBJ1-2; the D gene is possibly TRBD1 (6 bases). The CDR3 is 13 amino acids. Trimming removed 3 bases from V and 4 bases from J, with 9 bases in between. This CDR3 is CASSFQQGYGYTF. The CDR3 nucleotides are TGTGCCAGCAGTTTCCAACAGGGCTATGGCTACACCTTC.

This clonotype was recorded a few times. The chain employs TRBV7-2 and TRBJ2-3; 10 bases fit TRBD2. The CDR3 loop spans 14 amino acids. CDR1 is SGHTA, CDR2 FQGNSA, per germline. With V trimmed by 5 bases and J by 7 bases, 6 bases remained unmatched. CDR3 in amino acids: CASSRRLAGNTQYF. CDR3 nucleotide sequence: TGTGCCAGCAGCAGAAGACTAGCGGGTAATACGCAGTATTTT. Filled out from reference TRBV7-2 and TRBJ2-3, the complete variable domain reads GAGVSQSPSNKVTEKGKDVELRCDPISGHTALYWYRQSLGQGLEFLIYFQGNSAPDKSGLPSDRFSAERTGGSVSTLTIQRTQQEDSAVYLCASSRRLAGNTQYFGPGTRLTVL.

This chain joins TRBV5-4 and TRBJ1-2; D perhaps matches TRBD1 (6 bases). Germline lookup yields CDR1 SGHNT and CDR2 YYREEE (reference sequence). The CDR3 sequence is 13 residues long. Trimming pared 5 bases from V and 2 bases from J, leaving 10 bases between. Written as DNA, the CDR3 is TGTGCCAGCAGTATTACAGGGAACTATGGCTACACCTTC. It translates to CASSITGNYGYTF. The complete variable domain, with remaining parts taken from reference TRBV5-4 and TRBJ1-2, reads ETGVTQSPTHLIKTRGQQVTLRCSSQSGHNTVSWYQQALGQGPQFIFQYYREEENGRGNFPPRFSGLQFPNYSSELNVNALELDDSALYLCASSITGNYGYTFGSGTRLTVV.

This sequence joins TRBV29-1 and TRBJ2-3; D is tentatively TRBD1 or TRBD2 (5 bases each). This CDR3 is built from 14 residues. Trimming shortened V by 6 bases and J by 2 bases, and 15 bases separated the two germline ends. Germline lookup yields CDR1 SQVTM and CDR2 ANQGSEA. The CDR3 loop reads CSVAGTTDTDTQYF. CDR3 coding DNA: TGCAGCGTGGCCGGGACGACAGACACAGATACGCAGTATTTT.

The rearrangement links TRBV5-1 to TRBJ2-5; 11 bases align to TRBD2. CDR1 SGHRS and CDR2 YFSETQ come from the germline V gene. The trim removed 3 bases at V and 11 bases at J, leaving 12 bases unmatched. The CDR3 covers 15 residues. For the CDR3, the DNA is TGCGCCAGCAGCTCGCAGACTAGCGGGGCGGATGGGCAGTACTTC. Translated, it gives CASSSQTSGADGQYF.

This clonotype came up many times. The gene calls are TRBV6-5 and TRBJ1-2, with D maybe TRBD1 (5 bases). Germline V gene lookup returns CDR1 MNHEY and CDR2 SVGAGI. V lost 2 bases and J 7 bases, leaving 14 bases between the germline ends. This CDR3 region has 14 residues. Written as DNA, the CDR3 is TGTGCCAGCAGTTACGGGGGAAGAGGAAGTGGCTACACCTTC. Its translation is CASSYGGRGSGYTF.

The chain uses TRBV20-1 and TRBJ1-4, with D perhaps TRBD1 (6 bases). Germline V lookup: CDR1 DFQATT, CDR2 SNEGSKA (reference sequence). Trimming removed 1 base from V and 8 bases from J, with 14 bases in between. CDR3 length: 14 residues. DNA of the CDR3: TGCAGTGCTAGAGGCCCCAGAACAGGGGAAAAACTGTTTTTT. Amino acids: CSARGPRTGEKLFF.

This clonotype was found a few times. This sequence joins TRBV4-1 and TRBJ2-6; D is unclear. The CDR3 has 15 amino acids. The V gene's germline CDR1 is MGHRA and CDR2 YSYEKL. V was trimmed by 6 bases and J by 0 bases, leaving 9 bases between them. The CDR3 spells CASRPADSGANVLTF. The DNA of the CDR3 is TGCGCCAGCAGGCCAGCAGACTCTGGGGCCAACGTCCTGACTTTC.

CDR3 nucleotide sequence: TGCGCCAGCAGCTTTGAAACAGGACGGAATCAGCCCCAGCATTTT. Translation gives CASSFETGRNQPQHF. The V gene is TRBV5-1, the J gene TRBJ1-5; possible D gene TRBD1, 5 bases. The germline CDR1 and CDR2 sequences are SGHRS and YFSETQ. V shed 2 bases and J shed 4 bases, with 13 bases lying between them. The CDR3 loop spans 15 amino acids.

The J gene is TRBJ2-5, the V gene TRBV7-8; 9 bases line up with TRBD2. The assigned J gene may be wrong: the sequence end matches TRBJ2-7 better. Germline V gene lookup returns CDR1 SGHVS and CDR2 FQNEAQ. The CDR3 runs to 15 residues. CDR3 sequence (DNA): TGTGCCAGCAGCTTAGTGGCGGGAGGGCCCTCCGAGCAGTACTTC. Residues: CASSLVAGGPSEQYF.

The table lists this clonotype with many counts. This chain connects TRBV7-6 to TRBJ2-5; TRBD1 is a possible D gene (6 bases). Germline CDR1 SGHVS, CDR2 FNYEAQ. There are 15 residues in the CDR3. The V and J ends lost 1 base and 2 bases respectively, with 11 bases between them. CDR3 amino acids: CASSLGHGQQETQYF. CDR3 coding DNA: TGTGCCAGCAGCTTAGGTCACGGACAGCAAGAGACCCAGTACTTC.

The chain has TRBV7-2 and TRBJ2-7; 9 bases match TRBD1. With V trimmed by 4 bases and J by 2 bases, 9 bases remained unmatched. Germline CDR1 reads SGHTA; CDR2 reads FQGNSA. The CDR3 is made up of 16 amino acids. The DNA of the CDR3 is TGTGCCAGCAGCTCCCCGGGGACAGGGATTACCTACGAGCAGTACTTC. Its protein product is CASSSPGTGITYEQYF.

The CDR3 protein is CASRGDKTWETQYF. For the CDR3, the DNA is TGTGCCAGCAGAGGAGACAAGACATGGGAGACCCAGTACTTC. The rearrangement uses TRBV2 and TRBJ2-5; unclear D gene. CDR1 and CDR2 from the germline V gene are SNHLY and FYNNEI. V was trimmed by 6 bases and J by 5 bases, leaving 16 bases between them. The CDR3 has 14 amino acids.

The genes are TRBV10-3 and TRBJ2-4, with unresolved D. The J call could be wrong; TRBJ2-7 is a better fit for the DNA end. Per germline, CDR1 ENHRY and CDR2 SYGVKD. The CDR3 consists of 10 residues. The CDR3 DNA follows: TGTGCCATCAGGGGTGACGAGCAGTACTTC. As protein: CAIRGDEQYF.

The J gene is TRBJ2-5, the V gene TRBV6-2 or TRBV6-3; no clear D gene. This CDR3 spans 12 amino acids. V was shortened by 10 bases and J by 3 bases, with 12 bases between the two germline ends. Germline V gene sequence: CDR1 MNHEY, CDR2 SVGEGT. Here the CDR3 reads CATTIVEETQYF. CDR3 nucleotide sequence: TGTGCCACCACCATCGTGGAAGAGACCCAGTACTTC.

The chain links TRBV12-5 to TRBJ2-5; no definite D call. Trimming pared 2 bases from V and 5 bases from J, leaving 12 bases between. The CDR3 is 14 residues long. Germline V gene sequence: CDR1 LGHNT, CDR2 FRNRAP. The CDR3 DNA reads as TGTGCTAGTGGTTTGCCTTCAGCGCCGGAGACCCAGTACTTC. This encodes CASGLPSAPETQYF.

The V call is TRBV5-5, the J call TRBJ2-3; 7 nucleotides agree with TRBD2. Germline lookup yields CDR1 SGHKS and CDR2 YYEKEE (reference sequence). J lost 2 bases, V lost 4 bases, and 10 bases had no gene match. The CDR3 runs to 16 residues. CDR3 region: CASSPLWGGDTDTQYF. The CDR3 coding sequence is TGTGCCAGCAGCCCCTTATGGGGAGGGGACACAGATACGCAGTATTTT.

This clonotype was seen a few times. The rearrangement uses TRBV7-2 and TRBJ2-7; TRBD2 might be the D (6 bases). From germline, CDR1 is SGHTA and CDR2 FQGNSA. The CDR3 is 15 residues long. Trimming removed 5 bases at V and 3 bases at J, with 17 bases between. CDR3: CASSPGPEGHYEQYF. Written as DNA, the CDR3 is TGTGCCAGCAGCCCCGGCCCGGAGGGCCACTACGAGCAGTACTTC.

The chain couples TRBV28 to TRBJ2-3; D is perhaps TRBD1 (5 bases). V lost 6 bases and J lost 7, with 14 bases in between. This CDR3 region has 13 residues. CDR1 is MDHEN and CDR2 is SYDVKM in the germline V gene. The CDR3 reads CASSSQGFNTQYF. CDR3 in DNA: TGTGCCAGCAGCTCCCAGGGTTTCAATACGCAGTATTTT.

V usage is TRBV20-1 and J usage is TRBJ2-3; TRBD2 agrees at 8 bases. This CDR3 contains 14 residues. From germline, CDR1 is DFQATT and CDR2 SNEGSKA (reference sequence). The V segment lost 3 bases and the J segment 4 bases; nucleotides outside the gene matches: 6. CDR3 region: CSARIGGAPDTQYF. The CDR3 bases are TGCAGTGCTAGGATCGGGGGGGCACCAGATACGCAGTATTTT.

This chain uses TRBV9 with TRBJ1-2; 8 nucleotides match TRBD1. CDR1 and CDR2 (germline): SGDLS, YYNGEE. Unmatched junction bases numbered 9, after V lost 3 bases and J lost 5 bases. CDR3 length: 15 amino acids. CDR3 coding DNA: TGTGCCAGCAGCGCTGGAACAGGGGGGATTTATGGCTACACCTTC. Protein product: CASSAGTGGIYGYTF. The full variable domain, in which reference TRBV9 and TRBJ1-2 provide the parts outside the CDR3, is DSGVTQTPKHLITATGQRVTLRCSPRSGDLSVYWYQQSLDQGLQFLIQYYNGEERAKGNILERFSAQQFPDLHSELNLSSLELGDSALYFCASSAGTGGIYGYTFGSGTRLTVV.

The chain's CDR3 is CASSQDRAGPYEQYF. The CDR3 bases are TGTGCCAGCAGTCAGGACAGGGCTGGACCCTACGAGCAGTACTTC. This chain joins TRBV12-3 or TRBV12-4 and TRBJ2-7, with 8 positions matching TRBD1. This CDR3 spans 15 amino acids. V trimming: 5 bases; J trimming: 2 bases; junction bases outside the gene matches: 8.

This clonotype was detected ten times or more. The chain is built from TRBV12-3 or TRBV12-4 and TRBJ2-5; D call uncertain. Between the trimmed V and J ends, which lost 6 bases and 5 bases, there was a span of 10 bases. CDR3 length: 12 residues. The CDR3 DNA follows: TGTGCCAGCAGCGACGGGTCGGAGACCCAGTACTTC. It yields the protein CASSDGSETQYF.

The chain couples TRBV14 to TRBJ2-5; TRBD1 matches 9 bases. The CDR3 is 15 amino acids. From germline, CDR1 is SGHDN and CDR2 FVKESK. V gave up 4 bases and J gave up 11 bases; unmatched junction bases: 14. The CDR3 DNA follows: TGTGCCAGCAGCCGCTTGGGACAGGGTACGGATGAGCAGTACTTC. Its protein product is CASSRLGQGTDEQYF.

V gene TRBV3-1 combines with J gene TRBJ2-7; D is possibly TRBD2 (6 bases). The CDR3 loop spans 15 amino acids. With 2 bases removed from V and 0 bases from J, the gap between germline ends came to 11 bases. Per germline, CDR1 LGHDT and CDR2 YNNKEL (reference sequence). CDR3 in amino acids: CASSQQDGSSYEQYF. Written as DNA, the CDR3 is TGTGCCAGCAGCCAACAGGACGGGAGCTCCTACGAGCAGTACTTC.

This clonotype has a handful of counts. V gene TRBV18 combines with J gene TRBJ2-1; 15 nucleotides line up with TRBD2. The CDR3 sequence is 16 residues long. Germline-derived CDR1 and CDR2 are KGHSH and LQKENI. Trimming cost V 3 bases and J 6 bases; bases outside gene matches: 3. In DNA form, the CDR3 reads TGTGCCAGCTCACCCCCGGGACTAGCGGGGGGCAATGAGCAGTTCTTC. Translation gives CASSPPGLAGGNEQFF.